The clone carrying this TCR beta chain has a handful of counts. Its matching antigen is unknown. The sample comes from a study of cytomegalovirus exposure and HLA in healthy donors. A multiplex PCR was run with 60 Vbeta primers and 13 Jbeta primers. Sequenced by immunoSEQ multiplex PCR; TCRdb stores in-frame clones only, minus some. The sample records about 63,000 clones, 73% being singletons. Regarding the study as a whole: In a later analysis, CMV-associated beta chains were mostly HLA-associated, it appeared.

With V trimmed by 5 bases and J by 8 bases, 9 bases remained unmatched. Germline lookup yields CDR1 MNHNS and CDR2 SASEGT. This CDR3 region has 15 residues. The sample comprised PBMCs. This receptor was identified in a man aged 45-65 years in good health and CMV-seronegative. This chain links TRBV6-1 with TRBJ2-1, with TRBD1 identical over 10 bases. CDR3 in DNA: TGTGCCAGCAGTTGGGTTGGACAGGGGGACGATGAGCAGTTCTTC. Protein sequence: CASSWVGQGDDEQFF.